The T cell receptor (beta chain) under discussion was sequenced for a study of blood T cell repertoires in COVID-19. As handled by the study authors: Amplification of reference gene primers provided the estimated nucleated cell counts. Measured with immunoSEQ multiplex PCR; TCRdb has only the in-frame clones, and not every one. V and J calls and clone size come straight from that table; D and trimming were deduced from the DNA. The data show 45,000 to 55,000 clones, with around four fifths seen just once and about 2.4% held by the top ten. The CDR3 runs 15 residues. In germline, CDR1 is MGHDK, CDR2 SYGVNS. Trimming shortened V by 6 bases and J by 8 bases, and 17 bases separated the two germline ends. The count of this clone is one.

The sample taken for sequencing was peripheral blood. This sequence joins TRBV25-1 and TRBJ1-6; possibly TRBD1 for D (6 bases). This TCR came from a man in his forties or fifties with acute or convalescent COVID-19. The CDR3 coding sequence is TGTGCCAGCAGCGCCTACAGGGAAGATTATTCACCCCTCCACTTT. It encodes CASSAYREDYSPLHF.